The T cell receptor (beta chain) under discussion was sequenced for a study of CD8+ T cells in alopecia areata. Overall study results and limits: Normal skin contains resident alphabeta T cells, and these are also sequenced in scalp samples. Compared with mice, patients displayed less clear TCR sharing, possibly for HLA-related reasons.

For this clone: The target antigen is unknown.

cDNA serving as the sequencing template came from extracted, reverse transcribed RNA. The method was immunoSEQ multiplex PCR; TCRdb's version includes in-frame clones alone and lacks a portion of them. Seen here are 150,000 to 200,000 clones, 55% observed once, and the top ten hold under 5.5%. Looked up from germline, CDR1 is SGHTA and CDR2 is FQGNSA. Between the trimmed V and J ends, which lost 4 bases and 5 bases, there was a span of 17 bases. The CDR3 spans 15 residues. Input material: CD4+ T cells sorted from blood. V and J are TRBV7-2 and TRBJ1-1; D is ambiguous. This TCR derives from a human donor in good health. The CDR3 nucleotides read TGTGCCAGCAGCTCACCGTTTAGGGCTGGAACTGAAGCTTTCTTT. Translating it yields CASSSPFRAGTEAFF.